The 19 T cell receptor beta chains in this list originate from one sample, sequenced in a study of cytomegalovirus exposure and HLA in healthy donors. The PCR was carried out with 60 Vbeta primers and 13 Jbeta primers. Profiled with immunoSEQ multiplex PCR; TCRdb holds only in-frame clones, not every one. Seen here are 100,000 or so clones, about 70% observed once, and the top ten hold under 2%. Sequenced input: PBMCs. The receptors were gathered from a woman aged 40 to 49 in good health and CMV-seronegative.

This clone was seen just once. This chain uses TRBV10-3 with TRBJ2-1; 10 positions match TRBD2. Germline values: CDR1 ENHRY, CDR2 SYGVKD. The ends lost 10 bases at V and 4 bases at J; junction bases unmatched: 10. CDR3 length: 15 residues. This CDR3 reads CATKEAGGLYNEQFF. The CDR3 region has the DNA TGTGCCACCAAAGAAGCGGGGGGGCTTTACAATGAGCAGTTCTTC.

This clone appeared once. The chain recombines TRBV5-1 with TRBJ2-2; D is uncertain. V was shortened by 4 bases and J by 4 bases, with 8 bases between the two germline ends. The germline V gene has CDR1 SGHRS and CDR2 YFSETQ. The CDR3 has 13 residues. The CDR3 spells CASSPILTGELFF. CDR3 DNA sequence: TGCGCCAGCAGCCCTATCCTCACCGGGGAGCTGTTTTTT.

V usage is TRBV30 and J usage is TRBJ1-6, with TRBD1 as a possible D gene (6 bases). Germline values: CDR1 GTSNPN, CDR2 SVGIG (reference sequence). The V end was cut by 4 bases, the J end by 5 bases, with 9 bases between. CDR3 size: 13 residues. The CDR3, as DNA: TGTGCCTGGACCCGGACAGATAATTCACCCCTCCACTTT. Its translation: CAWTRTDNSPLHF.

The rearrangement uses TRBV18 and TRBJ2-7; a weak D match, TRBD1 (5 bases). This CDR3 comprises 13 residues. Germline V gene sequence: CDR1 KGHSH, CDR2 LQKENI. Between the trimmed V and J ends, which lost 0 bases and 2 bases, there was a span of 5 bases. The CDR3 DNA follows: TGTGCCAGCTCACCACCAGGGGCCTACGAGCAGTACTTC. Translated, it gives CASSPPGAYEQYF.

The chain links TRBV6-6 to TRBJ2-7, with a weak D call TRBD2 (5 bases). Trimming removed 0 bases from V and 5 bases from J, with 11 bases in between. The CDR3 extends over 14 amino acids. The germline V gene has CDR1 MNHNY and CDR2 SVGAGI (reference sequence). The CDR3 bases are TGTGCCAGCAGTTACTCGCGGGCTGGGGACGAGCAGTACTTC. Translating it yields CASSYSRAGDEQYF.

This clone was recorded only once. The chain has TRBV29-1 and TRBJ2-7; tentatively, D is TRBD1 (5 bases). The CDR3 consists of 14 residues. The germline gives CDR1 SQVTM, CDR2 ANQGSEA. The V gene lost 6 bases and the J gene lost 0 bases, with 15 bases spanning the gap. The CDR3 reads CSVTLTALSYEQYF. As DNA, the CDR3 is TGCAGCGTGACTTTGACAGCTCTCTCCTACGAGCAGTACTTC.

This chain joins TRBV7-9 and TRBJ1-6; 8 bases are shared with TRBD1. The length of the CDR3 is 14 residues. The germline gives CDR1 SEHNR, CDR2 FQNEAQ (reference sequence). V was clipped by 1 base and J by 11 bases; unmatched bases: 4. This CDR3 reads CASSLEDRAPPLHF. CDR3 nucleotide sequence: TGTGCCAGCAGCTTAGAGGACAGGGCCCCACCCCTCCACTTT.

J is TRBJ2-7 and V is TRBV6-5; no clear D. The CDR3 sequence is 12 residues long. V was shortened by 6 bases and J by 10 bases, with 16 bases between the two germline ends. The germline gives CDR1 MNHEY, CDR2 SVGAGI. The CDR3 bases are TGTGCCAGCAGCGACTCCCGTTACGTTCAGTACTTC. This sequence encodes CASSDSRYVQYF.

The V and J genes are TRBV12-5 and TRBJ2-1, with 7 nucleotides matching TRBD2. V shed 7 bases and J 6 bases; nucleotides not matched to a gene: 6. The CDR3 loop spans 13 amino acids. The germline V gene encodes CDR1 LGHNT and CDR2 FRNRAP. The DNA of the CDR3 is TGTGCTAGTGTCATGGGGGGGGGCAATGAGCAGTTCTTC. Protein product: CASVMGGGNEQFF.

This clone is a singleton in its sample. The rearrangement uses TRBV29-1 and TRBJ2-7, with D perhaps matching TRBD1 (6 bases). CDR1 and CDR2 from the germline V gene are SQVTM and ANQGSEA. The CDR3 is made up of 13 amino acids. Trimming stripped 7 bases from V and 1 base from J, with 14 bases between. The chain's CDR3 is CSASGTHSYEQYF. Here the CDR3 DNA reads TGCAGCGCTTCCGGGACACATTCCTACGAGCAGTACTTC.

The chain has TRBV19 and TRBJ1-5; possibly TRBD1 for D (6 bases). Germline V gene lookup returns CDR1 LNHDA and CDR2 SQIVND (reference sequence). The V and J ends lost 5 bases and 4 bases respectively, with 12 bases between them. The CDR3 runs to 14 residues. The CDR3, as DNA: TGTGCCAGTAGTCTTGACAGGTGGAATCAGCCCCAGCATTTT. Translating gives CASSLDRWNQPQHF.

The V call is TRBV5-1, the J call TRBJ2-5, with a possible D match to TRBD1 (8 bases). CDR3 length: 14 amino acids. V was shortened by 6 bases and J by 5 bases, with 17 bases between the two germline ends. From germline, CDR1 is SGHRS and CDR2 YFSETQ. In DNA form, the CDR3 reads TGCGCCAGCACCGTTGGACAGGGAGGGGAGACCCAGTACTTC. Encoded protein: CASTVGQGGETQYF.

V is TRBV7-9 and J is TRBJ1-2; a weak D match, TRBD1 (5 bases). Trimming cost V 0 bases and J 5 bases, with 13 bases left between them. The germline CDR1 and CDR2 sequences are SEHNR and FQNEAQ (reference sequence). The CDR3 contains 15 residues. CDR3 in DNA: TGTGCCAGCAGCTTAGCAGAGGGAGGGGAGTATGGCTACACCTTC. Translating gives CASSLAEGGEYGYTF.

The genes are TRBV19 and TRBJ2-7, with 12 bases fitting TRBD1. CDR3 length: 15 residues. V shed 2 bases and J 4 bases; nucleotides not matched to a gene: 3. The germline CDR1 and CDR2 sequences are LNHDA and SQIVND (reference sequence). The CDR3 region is CASSILGQGAYEQYF. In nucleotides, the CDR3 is TGTGCCAGTAGTATATTGGGACAGGGGGCTTACGAGCAGTACTTC.

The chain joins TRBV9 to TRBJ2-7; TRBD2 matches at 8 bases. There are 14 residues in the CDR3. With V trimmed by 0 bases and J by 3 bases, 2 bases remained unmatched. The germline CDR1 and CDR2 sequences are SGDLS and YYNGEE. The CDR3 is CASSVASGGYEQYF. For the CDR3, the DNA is TGTGCCAGCAGCGTAGCCAGCGGGGGCTACGAGCAGTACTTC.

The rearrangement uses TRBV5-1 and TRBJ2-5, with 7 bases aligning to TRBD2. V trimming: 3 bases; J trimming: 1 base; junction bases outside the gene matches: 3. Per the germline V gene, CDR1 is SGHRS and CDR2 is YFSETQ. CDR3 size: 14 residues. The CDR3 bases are TGCGCCAGCAGCTCTAGCGGTTCCCAAGAGACCCAGTACTTC. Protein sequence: CASSSSGSQETQYF.

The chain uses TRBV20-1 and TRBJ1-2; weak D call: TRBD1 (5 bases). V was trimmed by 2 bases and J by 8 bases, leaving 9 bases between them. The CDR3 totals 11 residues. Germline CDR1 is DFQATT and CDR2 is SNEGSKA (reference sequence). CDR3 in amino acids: CSARNQGGYTF. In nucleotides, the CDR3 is TGCAGTGCTAGAAATCAGGGAGGCTACACCTTC.

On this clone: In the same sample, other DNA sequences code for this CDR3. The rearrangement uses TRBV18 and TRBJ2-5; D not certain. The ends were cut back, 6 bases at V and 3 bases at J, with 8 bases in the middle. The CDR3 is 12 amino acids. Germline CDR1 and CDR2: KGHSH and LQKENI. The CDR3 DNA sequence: TGTGCCAGCTCCCCCACGGAAGAGACCCAGTACTTC. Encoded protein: CASSPTEETQYF.

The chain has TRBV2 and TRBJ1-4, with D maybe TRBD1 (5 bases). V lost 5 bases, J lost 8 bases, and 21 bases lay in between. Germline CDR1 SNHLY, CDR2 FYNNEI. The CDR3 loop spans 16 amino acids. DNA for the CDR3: TGTGCCAGCAGTTTCCCCGCGGGGGATCCTTCGGAAAAACTGTTTTTT. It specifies CASSFPAGDPSEKLFF.